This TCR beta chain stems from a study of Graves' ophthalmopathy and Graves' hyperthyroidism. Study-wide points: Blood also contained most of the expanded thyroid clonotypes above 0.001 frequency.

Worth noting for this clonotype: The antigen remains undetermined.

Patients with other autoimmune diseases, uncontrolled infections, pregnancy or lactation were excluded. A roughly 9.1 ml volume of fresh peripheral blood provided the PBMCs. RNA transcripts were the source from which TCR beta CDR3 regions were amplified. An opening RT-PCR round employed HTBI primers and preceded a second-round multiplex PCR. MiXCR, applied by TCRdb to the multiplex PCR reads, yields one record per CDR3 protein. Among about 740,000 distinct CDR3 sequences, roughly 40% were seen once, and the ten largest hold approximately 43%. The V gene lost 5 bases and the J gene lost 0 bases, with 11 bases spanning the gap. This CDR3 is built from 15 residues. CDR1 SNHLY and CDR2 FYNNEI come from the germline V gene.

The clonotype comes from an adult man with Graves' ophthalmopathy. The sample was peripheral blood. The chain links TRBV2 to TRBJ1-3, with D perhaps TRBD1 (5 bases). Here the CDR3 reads CASSPDSYSGNTIYF. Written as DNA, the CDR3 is TGTGCCAGCAGTCCCGACAGCTACTCTGGAAACACCATATATTTT.